Presented here are 16 T cell receptor beta chains from one specimen sequenced in a study of blood T cell repertoires in COVID-19. TCRdb keeps only in-frame clones here, not all; method: immunoSEQ multiplex PCR. This sample has 55,000 to 65,000 clones; almost 85% occur once, and the top ten carry 3.5%. Sequencing used peripheral blood. These receptors all stem from a man aged 60 to 75 with acute or convalescent COVID-19.

This sequence joins TRBV5-5 and TRBJ1-1; 9 bases are shared with TRBD1. The germline V gene encodes CDR1 SGHKS and CDR2 YYEKEE (reference sequence). Germline trimming cut 2 bases from V and 6 bases from J; bases unmatched to any gene: 2. This CDR3 contains 13 residues. CDR3 region: CASSLGTGSEAFF. CDR3 DNA: TGTGCCAGCAGCTTAGGGACAGGGTCTGAAGCTTTCTTT.

The V call is TRBV29-1, the J call TRBJ2-5; 10 bases agree with TRBD1. Per the germline V gene, CDR1 is SQVTM and CDR2 is ANQGSEA. This CDR3 contains 15 residues. V trimming: 0 bases; J trimming: 5 bases; junction bases outside the gene matches: 6. The CDR3 DNA reads TGCAGCGTTGAAGATTTGGGACAGGGGAGTGAGACCCAGTACTTC. Translation gives CSVEDLGQGSETQYF.

The V call is TRBV5-5, the J call TRBJ2-5; 7 bases fit TRBD2. The CDR3 covers 13 residues. V was clipped by 4 bases and J by 3 bases; unmatched bases: 3. Germline CDR1 SGHKS, CDR2 YYEKEE (reference sequence). The CDR3 coding sequence is TGTGCCAGCAGCGGGGGGACTAAAGAGACCCAGTACTTC. Translation: CASSGGTKETQYF.

V gene TRBV30 combines with J gene TRBJ2-7; D is unclear. Trimming took off 0 bases at V and 6 bases at J, with 12 bases between the two ends. The germline gives CDR1 GTSNPN, CDR2 SVGIG (reference sequence). This CDR3 spans 13 amino acids. For the CDR3, the DNA is TGTGCCTGGAGTGTAAACCTTCAAGCCGAGCAGTACTTC. It encodes CAWSVNLQAEQYF.

The V call is TRBV24-1, the J call TRBJ2-5; D may be TRBD1 (5 bases). The CDR3 length is 14 residues. The ends were cut back, 9 bases at V and 0 bases at J, with 13 bases in the middle. Looked up from germline, CDR1 is KGHDR and CDR2 is SFDVKD. DNA of the CDR3: TGTGCCACCGCCAGAACAGGCGACCAAGAGACCCAGTACTTC. Its translation: CATARTGDQETQYF.

The chain employs TRBV6-6 and TRBJ2-5; 12 bases match TRBD2. The germline CDR1 and CDR2 sequences are MNHNY and SVGAGI (reference sequence). With V trimmed by 6 bases and J by 7 bases, 6 bases remained unmatched. The CDR3 is 14 amino acids. The CDR3, as DNA: TGTGCCAGCAGCCCTTCTAGCGGGGGGGTGACCCAGTACTTC. The encoded protein is CASSPSSGGVTQYF.

This clone was seen just once. This chain connects TRBV19 to TRBJ1-6, with D possibly matching TRBD1 (5 bases). Germline V gene lookup returns CDR1 LNHDA and CDR2 SQIVND (reference sequence). V lost 3 bases to trimming and J lost 4 bases, with 10 bases between them. The CDR3 totals 15 residues. The CDR3 sequence: CASSIGGKYNSPLHF. CDR3 DNA sequence: TGTGCCAGTAGTATTGGGGGGAAGTATAATTCACCCCTCCACTTT. Full variable domain (missing parts from reference TRBV19 and TRBJ1-6): DGGITQSPKYLFRKEGQNVTLSCEQNLNHDAMYWYRQDPGQGLRLIYYSQIVNDFQKGDIAEGYSVSREKKESFPLTVTSAQKNPTAFYLCASSIGGKYNSPLHFGNGTRLTVT.

The CDR3 protein is CASSLTGGSISENIQYF. As DNA, the CDR3 is TGTGCCAGCAGCTTAACTGGGGGGAGTATCTCCGAAAACATTCAGTACTTC. V is TRBV7-9 and J is TRBJ2-4; D may be TRBD2 (6 bases). The CDR3 is 17 amino acids. Trimming cost V 2 bases and J 5 bases, with 19 bases left between them. The germline V gene has CDR1 SEHNR and CDR2 FQNEAQ (reference sequence).

This chain connects TRBV28 to TRBJ1-4; no definite D call. The V gene lost 6 bases and the J gene lost 6 bases, with 8 bases spanning the gap. Germline CDR1 is MDHEN and CDR2 is SYDVKM. This CDR3 contains 12 residues. CDR3 sequence reads: CASSQVDEKLFF. CDR3 nucleotides: TGTGCCAGCAGCCAGGTAGATGAAAAACTGTTTTTT.

V gene TRBV11-1 combines with J gene TRBJ2-1; the match to TRBD2 covers 11 bases. Trimming cost V 3 bases and J 13 bases; bases outside gene matches: 11. The length of the CDR3 is 15 residues. Germline V gene sequence: CDR1 SGHAT, CDR2 FQDESV (reference sequence). CDR3 loop: CASSFTSGLAGGQFF. DNA of the CDR3: TGTGCCAGCAGCTTCACCTCAGGTCTAGCGGGGGGTCAGTTCTTC.

The chain is built from TRBV5-4 and TRBJ2-5; the D gene is possibly TRBD1 (6 bases). This CDR3 comprises 14 residues. The germline V gene has CDR1 SGHNT and CDR2 YYREEE (reference sequence). The germline V and J ends were trimmed by 3 bases and 1 base, with 10 bases remaining between them. CDR3 protein: CASSSQDSQETQYF. The CDR3 bases are TGTGCCAGCAGCTCCCAGGACAGCCAAGAGACCCAGTACTTC.

The chain carries TRBV21-1 and TRBJ1-4. TRBV21-1 is recorded as a pseudogene. There are 16 residues in the CDR3. CDR3 amino acids: CASSTQLSDGGEKLFF. In DNA, the CDR3 is TGTGCCAGCAGCACCCAGCTTTCCGATGGCGGTGAAAAACTGTTTTTT.

This chain connects TRBV7-2 to TRBJ1-3; 10 bases are a match to TRBD1. Unmatched junction bases numbered 2, after V lost 3 bases and J lost 3 bases. Germline lookup yields CDR1 SGHTA and CDR2 FQGNSA. This CDR3 has 15 residues. The CDR3 here is CASSLTGGGGNTIYF. In DNA form, the CDR3 reads TGTGCCAGCAGCTTGACAGGGGGCGGTGGAAACACCATATATTTT.

The gene calls are TRBV7-2 and TRBJ1-2; possible D gene TRBD1, 6 bases. In germline, CDR1 is SGHTA, CDR2 FQGNSA. CDR3 size: 15 residues. V was trimmed by 5 bases and J by 6 bases, leaving 19 bases between them. The CDR3 spells CASSVQSGGGHGYTF. For the CDR3, the DNA is TGTGCCAGCAGCGTCCAAAGCGGGGGCGGGCATGGCTACACCTTC.

The chain joins TRBV7-2 to TRBJ1-5; D not certain. V was cut by 1 base and J by 7 bases, with 17 bases left in between. The CDR3 contains 16 residues. The germline gives CDR1 SGHTA, CDR2 FQGNSA. The CDR3 DNA follows: TGTGCCAGCAGCTTAGAAGGGAGAGGGCGGGAGCAGCCCCAGCATTTT. Its translation is CASSLEGRGREQPQHF.

The chain uses TRBV7-3 and TRBJ2-1, with D maybe TRBD2 (6 bases). V gave up 2 bases and J gave up 7 bases, with 21 bases separating them. The CDR3 contains 17 residues. Germline V gives CDR1 SGHTA, CDR2 FQGTGA. The CDR3 protein is CASSLQESAAGRNEQFF. The CDR3 DNA reads as TGTGCCAGCAGCTTACAGGAATCAGCCGCTGGGAGGAATGAGCAGTTCTTC.